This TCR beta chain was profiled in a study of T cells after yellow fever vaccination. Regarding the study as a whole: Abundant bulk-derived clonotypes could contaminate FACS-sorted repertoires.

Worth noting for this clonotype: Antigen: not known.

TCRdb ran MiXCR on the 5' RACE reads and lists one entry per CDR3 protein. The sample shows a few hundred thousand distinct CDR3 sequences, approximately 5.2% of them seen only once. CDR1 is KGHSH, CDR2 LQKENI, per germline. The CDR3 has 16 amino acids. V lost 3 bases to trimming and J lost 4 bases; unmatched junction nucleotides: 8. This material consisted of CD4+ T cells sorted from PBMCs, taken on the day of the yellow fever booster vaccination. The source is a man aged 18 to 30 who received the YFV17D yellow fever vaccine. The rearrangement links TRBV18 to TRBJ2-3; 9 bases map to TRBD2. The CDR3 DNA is TGTGCCAGCTCACCGCGCAGCGGGGGGCCCCCAGATACGCAGTATTTT. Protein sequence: CASSPRSGGPPDTQYF.